The 10 T cell receptor beta chains in this list originate from one sample, sequenced in a study of CD8+CD57+ T cells in acquired aplastic anemia. Patients sequenced had flow cytometry evidence of CD8+CD57+ cell expansion. Profiling of TCR beta VDJ combinations and CDR3 sequences used genomic DNA as template. TCRdb recomputed calls from the reads with MiXCR, one row per CDR3 protein. The sample includes approximately 300,000 distinct CDR3 sequences, about three fifths seen only once; the top ten take 1% to 1.5%. The sequenced sample was sorted CD4+, CD8+, or CD8+CD57+ T cells (not recorded which) from PBMCs. These receptors were collected from a human donor with aplastic anemia.

This clonotype occurred many times. V is TRBV11-3 and J is TRBJ2-1; the D is unclear. The CDR3 spans 13 residues. Germline assignment: CDR1 SGHNT and CDR2 YENEEA. V was shortened by 0 bases and J by 7 bases, with 7 bases between the two germline ends. In DNA, the CDR3 is TGTGCCAGCAGCTTAGAGTCCGGGAATGAGCAGTTCTTC. This gives the protein CASSLESGNEQFF. Filled out from reference TRBV11-3 and TRBJ2-1, the complete variable domain reads EAGVVQSPRYKIIEKKQPVAFWCNPISGHNTLYWYLQNLGQGPELLIRYENEEAVDDSQLPKDRFSAERLKGVDSTLKIQPAELGDSAVYLCASSLESGNEQFFGPGTRLTVL.

This clonotype showed up many times. The V and J genes are TRBV18 and TRBJ2-7; 8 nucleotides align to TRBD1. Unmatched junction bases numbered 8, after V lost 0 bases and J lost 4 bases. Germline V gene data show CDR1 as KGHSH and CDR2 as LQKENI. The CDR3 has 16 residues. Here the CDR3 reads CASSPPRGTGPYEQYF. For the CDR3, the DNA is TGTGCCAGCTCACCACCCCGAGGGACAGGCCCTTACGAGCAGTACTTC.

This clonotype was found a few times. The chain carries TRBV18 and TRBJ1-1; TRBD1 matches at 9 bases. With V trimmed by 0 bases and J by 6 bases, 11 bases remained unmatched. This CDR3 spans 17 amino acids. Germline assignment: CDR1 KGHSH and CDR2 LQKENI. In DNA, the CDR3 is TGTGCCAGCTCACCACCTGGCCTCGGACAGGGGCGATCTGAAGCTTTCTTT. Translated: CASSPPGLGQGRSEAFF.

This chain connects TRBV24-1 to TRBJ1-2, with 7 bases fitting TRBD1. The CDR3 covers 15 residues. V lost 2 bases and J lost 4; bases outside the gene matches: 6. Germline CDR1 KGHDR, CDR2 SFDVKD. As DNA, the CDR3 is TGTGCCACCAGTGATTGTGGGAGACAGGGCTATGGCTACACCTTC. This sequence encodes CATSDCGRQGYGYTF.

The sample holds a few counts of this clonotype. The V gene is TRBV29-1, the J gene TRBJ2-7; D is possibly TRBD1 (6 bases). This CDR3 has 14 residues. Germline V gene lookup returns CDR1 SQVTM and CDR2 ANQGSEA. V was clipped by 4 bases and J by 1 base, with 14 bases between them. CDR3 DNA: TGCAGCGTTGTGGTTTTCGGACAGTCCTACGAGCAGTACTTC. Translated: CSVVVFGQSYEQYF.

This chain uses TRBV10-3 with TRBJ2-7; D is perhaps TRBD2 (7 bases). The length of the CDR3 is 15 residues. The ends were cut back, 7 bases at V and 7 bases at J, with 23 bases in the middle. Germline loops: CDR1 ENHRY, CDR2 SYGVKD. CDR3 residues: CAITEALGGLREQYF. In DNA, the CDR3 is TGTGCCATCACCGAGGCCCTGGGGGGGCTGAGGGAGCAGTACTTC.

This clonotype has just one count. One junction end disagrees with the germline gene, perhaps due to a read error. The gene calls are TRBV7-9 and TRBJ2-7; no definite D call. Germline loops: CDR1 SEHNR, CDR2 FQNEAQ (reference sequence). This CDR3 spans 14 amino acids. For the CDR3, the DNA is TGCGCCAGCAGCCAAGAGCCCCTAACCTACGAGCAGTACTTC. Encoded protein: CASSQEPLTYEQYF.

Only a few counts were recorded for this clonotype. The chain joins TRBV12-3 or TRBV12-4 to TRBJ1-2; 8 nucleotides agree with TRBD1. With 2 bases clipped from V and 3 bases from J, the junction kept 11 bases outside the gene matches. There are 17 residues in the CDR3. The CDR3 coding sequence is TGTGCCAGCAGTTTATTACCGCCTAGACAGGGGTACTATGGCTACACCTTC. Translated, it gives CASSLLPPRQGYYGYTF.

The chain joins TRBV12-3 or TRBV12-4 to TRBJ2-3, with 10 bases fitting TRBD2. Losses at the gene ends were 4 bases for V and 6 bases for J; bases not matched to a gene: 4. The length of the CDR3 is 14 residues. CDR3 nucleotides: TGTGCCAGCAGTTCGGGACTAGCGTTGGATACGCAGTATTTT. Amino acid sequence: CASSSGLALDTQYF.

The chain recombines TRBV7-2 with TRBJ2-3; D is ambiguous. Germline V gene lookup returns CDR1 SGHTA and CDR2 FQGNSA. The CDR3 runs to 15 residues. V dropped 5 bases and J dropped 1 base, with 13 bases sitting between them. CDR3 sequence (DNA): TGTGCCAGCAGCCTAGGGTTTTACGGCACAGATACGCAGTATTTT. Its protein is CASSLGFYGTDTQYF.